Each of the 17 T cell receptor beta chains below was sequenced from the same sample in a study of T cell changes during pregnancy in multiple sclerosis. The data were produced by immunoSEQ multiplex PCR, yet TCRdb's version contains in-frame clones alone and is incomplete. The profile shows 85,000 to 95,000 clones, 91% of them singletons. Specimen: peripheral blood, collected after pregnancy. Receptors originate from a female donor in good health, enrolled as a control in a pregnancy study.

This chain joins TRBV6-1 and TRBJ2-6, with D possibly being TRBD1 (6 bases). This CDR3 region has 17 residues. Germline values: CDR1 MNHNS, CDR2 SASEGT. Trimming took off 3 bases at V and 1 base at J, with 13 bases between the two ends. The CDR3 sequence is CASSEGALKSGANVLTF. The CDR3 DNA sequence: TGTGCCAGCAGTGAGGGGGCCCTCAAGTCTGGGGCCAACGTCCTGACTTTC.

This clone came up once. The chain uses TRBV18 and TRBJ1-1; D remains ambiguous. Between the trimmed V and J ends, which lost 2 bases and 1 base, there was a span of 5 bases. Germline loops: CDR1 KGHSH, CDR2 LQKENI. There are 13 residues in the CDR3. The CDR3, as DNA: TGTGCCAGCTCACCAAACAGGAACACTGAAGCTTTCTTT. Translated: CASSPNRNTEAFF.

The genes are TRBV9 and TRBJ2-1, with 10 bases that match TRBD2. The V gene's germline CDR1 is SGDLS and CDR2 YYNGEE. V shed 4 bases and J 4 bases; nucleotides not matched to a gene: 2. CDR3 size: 14 residues. The CDR3 region has the DNA TGTGCCAGCAGCTGGACTAGCGGATACAATGAGCAGTTCTTC. Translating it yields CASSWTSGYNEQFF.

This clone appeared once. The CDR3 DNA reads as TGCGCCAGCAGCTTCGCGCGGGCAGAGAACACCGGGGAGCTGTTTTTT. It translates to CASSFARAENTGELFF. This chain uses TRBV5-1 with TRBJ2-2, with a tentative D call TRBD2 (5 bases). This CDR3 spans 16 amino acids. Germline values: CDR1 SGHRS, CDR2 YFSETQ. V gave up 2 bases and J gave up 1 base, with 12 bases separating them.

The rearrangement joins TRBV7-2 to TRBJ2-7; 7 bases align to TRBD1. The CDR3 spans 15 residues. The germline V gene encodes CDR1 SGHTA and CDR2 FQGNSA. Trimming took 4 bases from V and 2 from J; bases not matched to a gene: 8. This CDR3 is CASSSVTTGPYEQYF. The CDR3 nucleotides read TGTGCCAGCAGCTCTGTCACGACAGGGCCCTACGAGCAGTACTTC.

The chain has TRBV7-3 and TRBJ2-2, with 7 bases identical to TRBD2. The CDR3 covers 15 residues. The ends lost 5 bases at V and 4 bases at J; junction bases unmatched: 7. Germline V gene sequence: CDR1 SGHTA, CDR2 FQGTGA. The DNA of the CDR3 is TGTGCCAGCAGCCCTACGTCGGGGGGCACCGGGGAGCTGTTTTTT. It codes for CASSPTSGGTGELFF.

This chain joins TRBV4-3 and TRBJ1-1; D is perhaps TRBD1 (5 bases). The germline CDR1 and CDR2 sequences are LGHNA and YSLEER. CDR3 length equals 13 residues. V lost 4 bases and J 2 bases, leaving 8 bases between the germline ends. This chain's CDR3 is CASSLQGNTEAFF. The CDR3 nucleotides are TGCGCCAGCAGCCTCCAGGGAAACACTGAAGCTTTCTTT.

CDR3 nucleotide sequence: TGTGCCAGCAGGACAGTAAATGAGCAGTTCTTC. Translating gives CASRTVNEQFF. The chain is built from TRBV27 and TRBJ2-1; a possible D gene is TRBD1 (5 bases). V was pared by 6 bases and J by 7 bases, with 7 bases between. Germline V gene data show CDR1 as MNHEY and CDR2 as SMNVEV (reference sequence). The CDR3 runs 11 residues.

The CDR3 DNA is TGCGCCAGCAGCTCGGGACAGGGGAACACTGAAGCTTTCTTT. Residues: CASSSGQGNTEAFF. The rearrangement links TRBV5-1 to TRBJ1-1; 9 bases fit TRBD1. The CDR3 has 14 amino acids. V was pared by 3 bases and J by 1 base, with 1 base of the junction left unmatched. Germline assignment: CDR1 SGHRS and CDR2 YFSETQ.

This clone was seen a single time. This sequence joins TRBV15 and TRBJ1-6; no clear D gene. CDR3 length: 14 residues. Germline CDR1 is LNHNV and CDR2 is YYDKDF (reference sequence). V was pared by 0 bases and J by 6 bases, with 6 bases between. This CDR3 reads CATSRDRGNSPLHF. DNA for the CDR3: TGTGCCACCAGCAGAGATCGGGGTAATTCACCCCTCCACTTT.

This clone was seen at least ten times. The chain recombines TRBV7-6 with TRBJ1-1, with 7 bases aligning to TRBD1. Germline CDR1 and CDR2: SGHVS and FNYEAQ. V was pared by 0 bases and J by 0 bases, with 7 bases of the junction left unmatched. This CDR3 is built from 17 residues. The CDR3 bases are TGTGCCAGCAGCTTAGCATGGGACAGATTACTGAACACTGAAGCTTTCTTT. Translation: CASSLAWDRLLNTEAFF.

The chain links TRBV2 to TRBJ1-1; D is perhaps TRBD1 (6 bases). Germline values: CDR1 SNHLY, CDR2 FYNNEI. CDR3 length: 14 amino acids. Deletions cut 4 bases from V and 7 bases from J, with 16 bases between. The CDR3 DNA reads as TGTGCCAGCAGTGTCGGGGGGGCGAGGGTTGAAGCTTTCTTT. Protein sequence: CASSVGGARVEAFF.

The chain uses TRBV27 and TRBJ1-4; 8 positions agree with TRBD1. CDR1 MNHEY and CDR2 SMNVEV come from the germline V gene (reference sequence). The CDR3 is 15 amino acids. The trim removed 6 bases at V and 4 bases at J, leaving 7 bases unmatched. The CDR3: CASRSIGQGNEKLFF. The CDR3 DNA sequence: TGTGCCAGCAGATCGATAGGACAGGGTAATGAAAAACTGTTTTTT.

The genes are TRBV11-2 and TRBJ2-2, with D tentatively TRBD2 (7 bases). Germline V gene lookup returns CDR1 SGHAT and CDR2 FQNNGV. The CDR3 runs 14 residues. V gave up 3 bases and J gave up 10 bases, with 15 bases separating them. The CDR3 protein is CASSLRKGGVELFF. The CDR3 DNA sequence: TGTGCCAGCAGCTTGAGGAAGGGGGGGGTGGAGCTGTTTTTT.

As DNA, the CDR3 is TGCGCCAGCAGCTCGGGACGGGGGACAGGAACACTTGAAGCTTTCTTT. Translating gives CASSSGRGTGTLEAFF. The V gene is TRBV5-1, the J gene TRBJ1-1; 8 bases fit TRBD1. V was clipped by 3 bases and J by 7 bases; unmatched bases: 14. Per the germline V gene, CDR1 is SGHRS and CDR2 is YFSETQ. The CDR3 totals 16 residues.

The chain links TRBV19 to TRBJ2-1, with 12 bases that match TRBD2. The V segment lost 7 bases and the J segment 5 bases; nucleotides outside the gene matches: 9. CDR1 is LNHDA and CDR2 is SQIVND in the germline V gene (reference sequence). This CDR3 has 16 residues. Here the CDR3 reads CASNPLAGGGNNEQFF. In nucleotides, the CDR3 is TGTGCCAGTAACCCTCTAGCGGGGGGGGGAAACAATGAGCAGTTCTTC.

The rearrangement joins TRBV28 to TRBJ1-5; D is possibly TRBD1 (5 bases). The V end was cut by 2 bases, the J end by 7 bases, with 18 bases between. Germline CDR1 reads MDHEN; CDR2 reads SYDVKM. CDR3 size: 16 residues. CDR3 sequence reads: CASSLTPLKGRQPQHF. Here the CDR3 DNA reads TGTGCCAGCAGTTTAACCCCTTTGAAGGGGAGGCAGCCCCAGCATTTT.